These 29 T cell receptor beta chains share one sample of origin, sequenced in a study of response to subunit inactivated influenza vaccine. Using its own MiXCR run on the RT-PCR reads, TCRdb lists one record per CDR3 protein. The repertoire holds more than 400,000 distinct CDR3 sequences, with approximately 6.9% as singletons. Sequencing was performed on PBMCs from blood, taken around 25 months after vaccination. The receptors shown here come from a man aged 50 to 69 who received an inactivated influenza vaccine.

This clonotype showed up just a few times. The V call is TRBV14, the J call TRBJ2-1, with 9 bases lining up with TRBD2. Germline lookup yields CDR1 SGHDN and CDR2 FVKESK. This CDR3 contains 17 residues. Trimming took 2 bases from V and 7 from J; bases not matched to a gene: 12. The CDR3 reads CASSQRAGTSIGNEQFF. The CDR3 DNA reads as TGTGCCAGCAGCCAAAGGGCCGGGACTAGCATTGGAAATGAGCAGTTCTTC. Together with reference TRBV14 and TRBJ2-1, the CDR3 gives the full variable domain: EAGVTQFPSHSVIEKGQTVTLRCDPISGHDNLYWYRRVMGKEIKFLLHFVKESKQDESGMPNNRFLAERTGGTYSTLKVQPAELEDSGVYFCASSQRAGTSIGNEQFFGPGTRLTVL.

V is TRBV7-2 and J is TRBJ2-5, with TRBD2 identical over 9 bases. The germline V gene encodes CDR1 SGHTA and CDR2 FQGNSA. CDR3 length equals 16 residues. V was pared by 3 bases and J by 0 bases, with 5 bases of the junction left unmatched. CDR3 sequence reads: CASSLRASGNQETQYF. CDR3 DNA sequence: TGTGCCAGCAGCTTGCGGGCTAGCGGGAACCAAGAGACCCAGTACTTC.

The V and J genes are TRBV6-2 or TRBV6-3 and TRBJ2-3; D is unresolved. V lost 5 bases and J lost 0, with 9 bases in between. CDR1 is MNHEY, CDR2 SVGEGT, per germline. The CDR3 covers 14 residues. The CDR3 DNA sequence: TGTGCCAGCAGTCCAGTCCCTAGCACAGATACGCAGTATTTT. Translation: CASSPVPSTDTQYF.

This clonotype was picked up many times. V is TRBV11-2 and J is TRBJ1-1; TRBD1 might be the D (5 bases). Germline V gives CDR1 SGHAT, CDR2 FQNNGV. The V gene lost 5 bases and the J gene lost 3 bases, with 13 bases spanning the gap. The CDR3 spans 14 residues. The CDR3 sequence is CASSPPGGDTEAFF. Here the CDR3 DNA reads TGTGCCAGCAGCCCTCCGGGGGGAGACACTGAAGCTTTCTTT.

This clonotype showed up many times. V gene TRBV6-2 or TRBV6-3 combines with J gene TRBJ2-1; TRBD2 agrees at 7 bases. CDR1 is MNHEY, CDR2 SVGEGT, per germline. The V segment lost 6 bases and the J segment 4 bases; nucleotides outside the gene matches: 9. The CDR3 totals 15 residues. Here the CDR3 reads CASSPWASGYNEQFF. The CDR3 coding sequence is TGTGCCAGCAGCCCCTGGGCTAGCGGTTACAATGAGCAGTTCTTC.

The gene calls are TRBV2 and TRBJ1-1, with D unclear. CDR1 and CDR2 from the germline V gene are SNHLY and FYNNEI. The CDR3 is made up of 14 amino acids. V lost 4 bases to trimming and J lost 0 bases, with 9 bases between them. The CDR3 here is CASSVQPLNTEAFF. The DNA for the CDR3 is TGTGCCAGCAGTGTACAGCCCCTGAACACTGAAGCTTTCTTT.

This clonotype was observed a few times. The chain links TRBV24-1 to TRBJ2-5; 15 nucleotides match TRBD2. J gave up 5 bases and V 3 bases, and 12 bases lay outside the gene matches. Germline CDR1 KGHDR, CDR2 SFDVKD. The CDR3 has 19 amino acids. The CDR3 reads CATSDPGLAGGPLYETQYF. The CDR3 DNA reads as TGTGCCACCAGTGATCCCGGACTAGCGGGAGGGCCCTTGTATGAGACCCAGTACTTC.

The chain carries TRBV9 and TRBJ2-7; D gene uncertain. The CDR3 is made up of 14 amino acids. CDR1 and CDR2 from the germline V gene are SGDLS and YYNGEE. Trimming pared 4 bases from V and 9 bases from J, leaving 20 bases between. The DNA for the CDR3 is TGTGCCAGCAGCCCCCGAGGCAGTTCAGGCGGGCAGTACTTC. This sequence encodes CASSPRGSSGGQYF.

The table lists this clonotype with a count of one. One base away lies a much larger clone, so this may be a sequencing read error. V gene TRBV18 combines with J gene TRBJ2-1; D possibly corresponds to TRBD1 (6 bases). The V gene's germline CDR1 is KGHSH and CDR2 LQKENI. The CDR3 runs to 13 residues. Trimming left V 4 bases short and J 11 bases short, with 15 bases between. The CDR3 region is CASSQGTQNKQFF. The CDR3 bases are TGTGCCAGCTCACAGGGGACACAAAATAAGCAGTTCTTC.

This clonotype has just a few counts. This rearrangement joins TRBV4-2 to TRBJ1-4; the D gene is possibly TRBD1 (6 bases). Germline loops: CDR1 LGHNA, CDR2 YNFKEQ. With 0 bases removed from V and 14 bases from J, the gap between germline ends came to 19 bases. The CDR3 consists of 15 residues. The CDR3 sequence is CASSQDPGADVSLFF. The CDR3 region has the DNA TGTGCCAGCAGCCAAGATCCAGGGGCGGACGTCTCGCTGTTTTTT.

This clonotype occurred many times. The chain employs TRBV11-2 and TRBJ1-1; no reliable D call. Germline V lookup: CDR1 SGHAT, CDR2 FQNNGV. The CDR3 is 14 amino acids. Trimming removed 3 bases at V and 1 base at J, with 9 bases between. CDR3 bases: TGTGCCAGCAGCTTTGGCAGAACGAACACTGAAGCTTTCTTT. Protein sequence: CASSFGRTNTEAFF.

This clonotype was counted only a few times. The genes are TRBV3-1 and TRBJ1-2; D possibly corresponds to TRBD1 (6 bases). V lost 0 bases to trimming and J lost 6 bases, with 14 bases between them. The CDR3 extends over 15 amino acids. Per germline, CDR1 LGHDT and CDR2 YNNKEL (reference sequence). CDR3 residues: CASSQDLGQIDGYTF. The CDR3 coding sequence is TGTGCCAGCAGCCAAGATTTGGGACAAATTGATGGCTACACCTTC.

The CDR3 loop is CASSYFGSLYEQYF. The DNA for the CDR3 is TGTGCCAGCAGTTACTTCGGCTCCTTATACGAGCAGTACTTC. This chain connects TRBV6-5 to TRBJ2-7; D is undetermined. Germline CDR1 reads MNHEY; CDR2 reads SVGAGI. The CDR3 spans 14 residues. Trimming shortened V by 1 base and J by 4 bases, and 11 bases separated the two germline ends.

This clonotype occurred a few times. The rearrangement joins TRBV20-1 to TRBJ2-1; 14 bases agree with TRBD2. There are 16 residues in the CDR3. V dropped 1 base and J dropped 4; count of bases not matched to a gene: 3. CDR1 is DFQATT, CDR2 SNEGSKA, per germline (reference sequence). The CDR3 DNA reads as TGCAGTGCTAGAGGCGGGACTAGCGGGAGATACAATGAGCAGTTCTTC. This translates into CSARGGTSGRYNEQFF.

This clonotype was detected a few times. The V call is TRBV4-3, the J call TRBJ2-3; 7 bases map to TRBD1. The CDR3 is 15 residues long. V was clipped by 3 bases and J by 4 bases; unmatched bases: 7. Germline CDR1 LGHNA, CDR2 YSLEER. Written as DNA, the CDR3 is TGCGCCAGCAGCCAGGTCAACAGGGGTGCAGATACGCAGTATTTT. Protein product: CASSQVNRGADTQYF.

This clonotype has ten or more counts. The V call is TRBV24-1, the J call TRBJ2-1, with 11 bases matching TRBD2. Germline CDR1 KGHDR, CDR2 SFDVKD. V was pared by 2 bases and J by 0 bases, with 5 bases of the junction left unmatched. The CDR3 is 18 residues long. The CDR3 loop reads CATSDYPSGGTSYNEQFF. In DNA, the CDR3 is TGTGCCACCAGTGATTATCCTAGCGGGGGGACCTCCTACAATGAGCAGTTCTTC.

A remark on this clonotype: Germline and junction disagree at one end, which may indicate a read error. The rearrangement uses TRBV5-8 and TRBJ2-7; perhaps D is TRBD1 or TRBD2 (5 bases each). The CDR3 has 9 residues. The germline V gene encodes CDR1 SGHTS and CDR2 YDEGEE. The CDR3 here is CASSTGRTF. In DNA form, the CDR3 reads TGTGCCAGCAGTACGGGACGAACCTTC.

This clonotype was seen repeatedly, ten times or more. J is TRBJ2-7 and V is TRBV10-3, with D hard to call. V shed 3 bases and J shed 0 bases, with 12 bases lying between them. The CDR3 consists of 15 residues. Germline CDR1 ENHRY, CDR2 SYGVKD. CDR3 residues: CAISEKGPSSYEQYF. The CDR3 nucleotides are TGTGCCATCAGTGAAAAGGGTCCAAGCTCCTACGAGCAGTACTTC.

This clonotype has a handful of counts. The chain couples TRBV5-1 to TRBJ2-3; D gene ambiguous. The V gene lost 4 bases and the J gene lost 1 base, with 13 bases spanning the gap. The CDR3 runs 15 residues. Germline values: CDR1 SGHRS, CDR2 YFSETQ. The DNA of the CDR3 is TGCGCCAGCAGCCTGACCGAACAAGGCACAGATACGCAGTATTTT. Amino acids: CASSLTEQGTDTQYF.

The rearrangement uses TRBV4-3 and TRBJ2-3, with 10 bases fitting TRBD2. J gave up 4 bases and V 0 bases, and 4 bases lay outside the gene matches. From germline, CDR1 is LGHNA and CDR2 YSLEER. The CDR3 length is 16 residues. The CDR3 bases are TGCGCCAGCAGCCAAGAGGCTAGCGGGGGCCCAGATACGCAGTATTTT. It yields the protein CASSQEASGGPDTQYF.

The CDR3 DNA is TGCAGTGCTAGTAGAGGCGAGCAGTACTTC. Its protein product is CSASRGEQYF. The chain joins TRBV20-1 to TRBJ2-7; the D is unclear. Germline V gives CDR1 DFQATT, CDR2 SNEGSKA (reference sequence). V was trimmed by 3 bases and J by 6 bases, leaving 6 bases between them. CDR3 size: 10 residues.

In its sample, this clonotype was seen many times. The chain has TRBV20-1 and TRBJ2-3; D is possibly TRBD2 (7 bases). Germline V lookup: CDR1 DFQATT, CDR2 SNEGSKA (reference sequence). This CDR3 comprises 15 residues. Trimming cost V 5 bases and J 1 base, with 16 bases left between them. The CDR3 here is CSAPRGGARTDTQYF. The CDR3 region has the DNA TGCAGTGCTCCAAGAGGGGGGGCCCGCACAGATACGCAGTATTTT.

This chain links TRBV18 with TRBJ2-7; no reliable D call. Trimming took off 2 bases at V and 3 bases at J, with 8 bases between the two ends. This CDR3 has 13 residues. Germline loops: CDR1 KGHSH, CDR2 LQKENI. DNA for the CDR3: TGTGCCAGCTCACCAGACCAGAGCTACGAGCAGTACTTC. It specifies CASSPDQSYEQYF.

This chain joins TRBV20-1 and TRBJ1-4; possible D gene TRBD1, 6 bases. The germline gives CDR1 DFQATT, CDR2 SNEGSKA (reference sequence). The CDR3 runs to 14 residues. V lost 4 bases to trimming and J lost 4 bases, with 13 bases between them. CDR3 sequence: CSAKAGAVNEKLFF. As DNA, the CDR3 is TGCAGTGCTAAGGCAGGGGCTGTTAATGAAAAACTGTTTTTT.

There are many counts of this clonotype. This chain uses TRBV20-1 with TRBJ2-7; TRBD2 agrees at 9 bases. The CDR3 totals 13 residues. Germline-derived CDR1 and CDR2 are DFQATT and SNEGSKA (reference sequence). J lost 0 bases, V lost 5 bases, and 2 bases had no gene match. As DNA, the CDR3 is TGCAGTGCTCTAGCGGGGAGCTCCTACGAGCAGTACTTC. It codes for CSALAGSSYEQYF.

This clonotype was seen repeatedly, ten times or more. This chain joins TRBV6-5 and TRBJ2-3; no clear D. The length of the CDR3 is 18 residues. In germline, CDR1 is MNHEY, CDR2 SVGAGI. The ends were cut back, 0 bases at V and 0 bases at J, with 16 bases in the middle. Here the CDR3 reads CASSYSTTGRTSTDTQYF. Here the CDR3 DNA reads TGTGCCAGCAGTTACTCGACAACGGGCCGAACAAGCACAGATACGCAGTATTTT.

This clonotype appeared many times. This chain uses TRBV29-1 with TRBJ2-5; D is undetermined. This CDR3 contains 14 residues. From germline, CDR1 is SQVTM and CDR2 ANQGSEA. This CDR3 reads CSTATGTRTETQYF. The CDR3 bases are TGCAGTACTGCAACGGGCACACGCACAGAGACCCAGTACTTC.

This clonotype has a handful of counts. This chain connects TRBV21-1 to TRBJ2-1; TRBD2 is taken as the D call from the table, unchecked against the DNA. TRBV21-1 has pseudogene status. There are 15 residues in the CDR3. The CDR3 DNA reads TGTGCCAGCAGCAAAAAACTAGCGGAGTACAATGAGCAGTTCTTC. Protein sequence: CASSKKLAEYNEQFF.

This clonotype was seen only a few times. V gene TRBV29-1 combines with J gene TRBJ1-2; no clear D. Trimming removed 4 bases from V and 4 bases from J, with 7 bases in between. CDR1 and CDR2 from the germline V gene are SQVTM and ANQGSEA. This CDR3 region has 11 residues. The CDR3 reads CSVGQSYGYTF. The CDR3 region has the DNA TGCAGCGTTGGTCAGTCCTATGGCTACACCTTC.